Following are 20 T cell receptor beta chains from one sample sequenced in a study of blood T cells in healthy people across ages. Alongside a J-beta primer mix, a sample-barcoded 5' primer served in a second PCR lasting 7 to 11 cycles. TCRdb passed the 5' RACE reads through MiXCR, listing each CDR3 protein once. Among some 640,000 distinct CDR3 sequences, around 48% were seen once, and the ten largest hold roughly 30%. The source material was blood. Source of these receptors: a woman in her fifties or sixties in good health.

This clonotype was seen a few times. J is TRBJ2-3 and V is TRBV20-1; 9 bases line up with TRBD2. Unmatched junction bases numbered 12, after V lost 5 bases and J lost 9 bases. CDR3 length: 14 amino acids. The germline gives CDR1 DFQATT, CDR2 SNEGSKA (reference sequence). The CDR3 DNA reads TGCAGTGCTCATGCGGGAGGGGAGGGGAGAACGCAGTATTTT. As protein: CSAHAGGEGRTQYF.

The chain carries TRBV27 and TRBJ2-1; 9 bases are shared with TRBD1. The J call may not be correct, given that the DNA end is closer to TRBJ2-7. The CDR3 covers 20 residues. Germline assignment: CDR1 MNHEY and CDR2 SMNVEV (reference sequence). The CDR3 sequence is CASSSRTGERVGIRNNEQYF. The CDR3 bases are TGTGCCAGCAGCTCCAGGACAGGGGAAAGGGTAGGGATCCGCAACAATGAGCAGTACTTC.

The rearrangement uses TRBV27 and TRBJ2-3; no definite D call. From germline, CDR1 is MNHEY and CDR2 SMNVEV (reference sequence). The CDR3 is 10 residues long. The germline V and J ends were trimmed by 6 bases and 7 bases, with 5 bases remaining between them. In nucleotides, the CDR3 is TGTGCCAGCAGCCCGAATACGCAGTATTTT. It encodes CASSPNTQYF.

The rearrangement links TRBV12-5 to TRBJ2-5; the match to TRBD2 covers 9 bases. The germline V gene encodes CDR1 LGHNT and CDR2 FRNRAP. V was clipped by 7 bases and J by 11 bases; unmatched bases: 11. The length of the CDR3 is 13 residues. The CDR3 region is CASARSGRGEQYF. The CDR3 region has the DNA TGTGCTAGTGCCCGTAGCGGGAGAGGTGAGCAGTACTTC. The full variable domain, its missing parts supplied by reference TRBV12-5 and TRBJ2-5, is DARVTQTPRHKVTEMGQEVTMRCQPILGHNTVFWYRQTMMQGLELLAYFRNRAPLDDSGMPKDRFSAEMPDATLATLKIQPSEPRDSAVYFCASARSGRGEQYFGPGTRLLVL.

The genes are TRBV4-2 and TRBJ2-1; no firm D call. The CDR3 loop spans 14 amino acids. Germline CDR1 is LGHNA and CDR2 is YNFKEQ. Between the trimmed V and J ends, which lost 1 base and 4 bases, there was a span of 8 bases. CDR3 region: CASSQVAGYNEQFF. DNA of the CDR3: TGTGCCAGCAGCCAAGTAGCAGGATACAATGAGCAGTTCTTC.

The rearrangement joins TRBV20-1 to TRBJ2-5, with a possible D match to TRBD1 (6 bases). Germline assignment: CDR1 DFQATT and CDR2 SNEGSKA (reference sequence). V was clipped by 5 bases and J by 11 bases, with 21 bases between them. The CDR3 runs to 13 residues. The CDR3 sequence is CSAGQGTYNEQYF. CDR3 in DNA: TGCAGTGCTGGGCAGGGGACCTACAATGAGCAGTACTTC.

This clonotype was detected a few times. This sequence joins TRBV18 and TRBJ2-3; D is ambiguous. There are 13 residues in the CDR3. Trimming stripped 2 bases from V and 2 bases from J, with 5 bases between. CDR1 is KGHSH, CDR2 LQKENI, per germline. The CDR3 region is CASSPVTTDTQYF. The CDR3 nucleotides are TGTGCCAGCTCACCAGTAACCACAGATACGCAGTATTTT.

This rearrangement joins TRBV7-3 to TRBJ2-6; D tentatively fits TRBD1 or TRBD2 (5 bases each). Looked up from germline, CDR1 is SGHTA and CDR2 is FQGTGA. V was trimmed by 0 bases and J by 1 base, leaving 10 bases between them. The CDR3 length is 17 residues. Written as DNA, the CDR3 is TGTGCCAGCAGCTTAACATTTGGGGGATCTGGGGCCAACGTCCTGACTTTC. Amino acids: CASSLTFGGSGANVLTF.

The table lists this clonotype with many counts. The rearrangement uses TRBV20-1 and TRBJ1-2, with 7 bases identical to TRBD1. CDR1 is DFQATT and CDR2 is SNEGSKA in the germline V gene (reference sequence). This CDR3 comprises 14 residues. The V gene end was trimmed by 3 bases and the J gene end by 6 bases; junction bases not matched to a gene: 10. The CDR3 spells CSARQSDRADGYTF. The CDR3 bases are TGCAGTGCTAGGCAAAGCGACAGGGCGGATGGCTACACCTTC.

The chain joins TRBV7-2 to TRBJ2-5, with D possibly being TRBD2 (6 bases). This CDR3 region has 15 residues. The germline CDR1 and CDR2 sequences are SGHTA and FQGNSA. With 5 bases removed from V and 7 bases from J, the gap between germline ends came to 20 bases. The CDR3 spells CASSPFLSGRGTQYF. The DNA of the CDR3 is TGTGCCAGCAGCCCCTTTCTATCAGGGCGGGGGACCCAGTACTTC.

The rearrangement uses TRBV14 and TRBJ1-2; D gene ambiguous. The length of the CDR3 is 14 residues. Germline V gene lookup returns CDR1 SGHDN and CDR2 FVKESK. Trimming pared 0 bases from V and 2 bases from J, leaving 7 bases between. CDR3 bases: TGTGCCAGCAGCCAAGAAAGTGGGAACTATGGCTACACCTTC. It yields the protein CASSQESGNYGYTF.

The chain couples TRBV29-1 to TRBJ1-2; TRBD1 matches 10 bases. Trimming removed 4 bases from V and 6 bases from J; junction bases left unmatched: 5. This CDR3 contains 13 residues. Per the germline V gene, CDR1 is SQVTM and CDR2 is ANQGSEA. The CDR3 bases are TGCAGCGTTGCCCAAGACAGGGGGCATGGCTACACCTTC. Residues: CSVAQDRGHGYTF. Together with reference TRBV29-1 and TRBJ1-2, the CDR3 gives the full variable domain: SAVISQKPSRDICQRGTSLTIQCQVDSQVTMMFWYRQQPGQSLTLIATANQGSEATYESGFVIDKFPISRPNLTFSTLTVSNMSPEDSSIYLCSVAQDRGHGYTFGSGTRLTVV.

The rearrangement uses TRBV7-2 and TRBJ2-3; D gene unclear. CDR3 length equals 16 residues. The V gene lost 4 bases and the J gene lost 1 base, with 15 bases spanning the gap. The V gene's germline CDR1 is SGHTA and CDR2 FQGNSA. CDR3: CASSYGGKTGTDTQYF. The CDR3 coding sequence is TGTGCCAGCAGCTACGGCGGTAAGACCGGCACAGATACGCAGTATTTT.

This chain links TRBV20-1 with TRBJ2-1, with a weak D call TRBD2 (6 bases). There are 14 residues in the CDR3. CDR1 DFQATT and CDR2 SNEGSKA come from the germline V gene (reference sequence). V dropped 3 bases and J dropped 10 bases, with 19 bases sitting between them. CDR3 nucleotide sequence: TGCAGTGCTAGTGTCCCCTGGGCAGGGAGGGAGCAGTTCTTC. It translates to CSASVPWAGREQFF.

There are a few counts of this clonotype. CDR3 nucleotide sequence: TGTGCCAGCAGCTTGTTTCGGACAGGCGACGAAGAGACCCAGTACTTC. Its translation: CASSLFRTGDEETQYF. The chain joins TRBV5-5 to TRBJ2-5; 7 bases match TRBD1. J was trimmed by 3 bases and V by 1 base; bases with no gene match: 9. Per germline, CDR1 SGHKS and CDR2 YYEKEE (reference sequence). The CDR3 sequence is 16 residues long.

This chain connects TRBV6-2 or TRBV6-3 to TRBJ2-7; 7 bases agree with TRBD2. The CDR3 runs to 18 residues. The V gene end was trimmed by 7 bases and the J gene end by 0 bases; junction bases not matched to a gene: 18. The germline V gene has CDR1 MNHEY and CDR2 SVGEGT. The CDR3 is CASTTARGGSSGSYEQYF. The CDR3 region has the DNA TGTGCCAGCACTACCGCGAGGGGAGGGTCTTCCGGCTCCTACGAGCAGTACTTC.

V usage is TRBV7-2 and J usage is TRBJ2-2; 7 bases are shared with TRBD1. Germline CDR1 reads SGHTA; CDR2 reads FQGNSA. The CDR3 has 14 amino acids. Germline trimming cut 5 bases from V and 6 bases from J; bases unmatched to any gene: 6. CDR3 DNA sequence: TGTGCCAGCAGCCCAACGACAGGGCCCGGGGAGCTGTTTTTT. This sequence encodes CASSPTTGPGELFF.

The chain joins TRBV9 to TRBJ2-5; TRBD2 agrees at 15 bases. V was pared by 0 bases and J by 4 bases, with 7 bases of the junction left unmatched. The CDR3 length is 18 residues. CDR1 and CDR2 from the germline V gene are SGDLS and YYNGEE. CDR3 residues: CASSVATRTSGRAETQYF. The CDR3 region has the DNA TGTGCCAGCAGCGTAGCTACTCGGACTAGCGGGAGGGCAGAGACCCAGTACTTC. The full variable domain, with the rest looked up from reference TRBV9 and TRBJ2-5, is DSGVTQTPKHLITATGQRVTLRCSPRSGDLSVYWYQQSLDQGLQFLIQYYNGEERAKGNILERFSAQQFPDLHSELNLSSLELGDSALYFCASSVATRTSGRAETQYFGPGTRLLVL.

This clonotype appeared a few times. The gene calls are TRBV15 and TRBJ1-2, with 9 bases aligning to TRBD1. The ends lost 5 bases at V and 7 bases at J; junction bases unmatched: 2. CDR3 length: 12 residues. The germline V gene encodes CDR1 LNHNV and CDR2 YYDKDF (reference sequence). CDR3 sequence (DNA): TGTGCCACCAGCGGGGGACAGGGTGGCTACACCTTC. Its translation is CATSGGQGGYTF. Using reference TRBV15 and TRBJ1-2 for the parts outside the CDR3, the full variable domain is DAMVIQNPRYQVTQFGKPVTLSCSQTLNHNVMYWYQQKSSQAPKLLFHYYDKDFNNEADTPDNFQSRRPNTSFCFLDIRSPGLGDTAMYLCATSGGQGGYTFGSGTRLTVV.

CDR3 loop: CATSRDPRVANGYTF. In DNA, the CDR3 is TGTGCCACCAGCAGAGATCCTAGGGTAGCTAATGGCTACACCTTC. This chain joins TRBV15 and TRBJ1-2; D is uncertain. Trimming shortened V by 0 bases and J by 6 bases, and 14 bases separated the two germline ends. This CDR3 has 15 residues. CDR1 and CDR2 (germline): LNHNV, YYDKDF (reference sequence). The full variable domain, with the rest looked up from reference TRBV15 and TRBJ1-2, is DAMVIQNPRYQVTQFGKPVTLSCSQTLNHNVMYWYQQKSSQAPKLLFHYYDKDFNNEADTPDNFQSRRPNTSFCFLDIRSPGLGDTAMYLCATSRDPRVANGYTFGSGTRLTVV.